Each of the 32 T cell receptor beta chains below was sequenced from the same sample in a study of blood T cell repertoires in COVID-19 (TCRdb year 2020). The library relied on the immunoSEQ multiplex PCR assay. TCRdb mirrors the immuneACCESS table, restricted to in-frame sequences. Some clones are absent from its copies; in checked studies, under half trace to an unresolved V gene, and the reason for the others is unknown. Across this sample there are more than 85,000 clones, with about 90% seen only once. 2.1% of the sample belongs to the ten largest clones. Sequencing used peripheral blood. The receptors derive from a man between 45 and 60 years old with COVID-19, enrolled during active disease.

The rearrangement uses TRBV4-3 and TRBJ1-2; D may be TRBD1 (6 bases). V lost 0 bases, J lost 1 base, and 18 bases lay in between. This CDR3 is built from 18 residues. Germline-derived CDR1 and CDR2 are LGHNA and YSLEER. In nucleotides, the CDR3 is TGCGCCAGCAGCCAAGATAAGGACTGGGGGCGGTTTAACTATGGCTACACCTTC. This codes for CASSQDKDWGRFNYGYTF.

The chain links TRBV9 to TRBJ2-6, with D possibly being TRBD2 (6 bases). Per the germline V gene, CDR1 is SGDLS and CDR2 is YYNGEE. V lost 4 bases to trimming and J lost 0 bases, with 14 bases between them. The CDR3 is 17 amino acids. CDR3 residues: CASSPVEGNSGANVLTF. The DNA for the CDR3 is TGTGCCAGCAGCCCCGTGGAGGGGAACTCTGGGGCCAACGTCCTGACTTTC.

This CDR3 is CASSRDIGNTIYF. The CDR3 region has the DNA TGTGCCAGCAGCCGGGACATAGGAAACACCATATATTTT. The V call is TRBV2, the J call TRBJ1-3; a possible D gene is TRBD1 (6 bases). V was cut by 6 bases and J by 4 bases, with 10 bases left in between. This CDR3 is 13 amino acids long. Germline assignment: CDR1 SNHLY and CDR2 FYNNEI. Using reference TRBV2 and TRBJ1-3 for the parts outside the CDR3, the full variable domain is EPEVTQTPSHQVTQMGQEVILRCVPISNHLYFYWYRQILGQKVEFLVSFYNNEISEKSEIFDDQFSVERPDGSNFTLKIRSTKLEDSAMYFCASSRDIGNTIYFGEGSWLTVV.

The rearrangement links TRBV12-3 or TRBV12-4 to TRBJ2-7; possibly TRBD2 for D (5 bases). Trimming took off 0 bases at V and 2 bases at J, with 5 bases between the two ends. The CDR3 has 13 amino acids. The CDR3 here is CASSLAGTYEQYF. The DNA for the CDR3 is TGTGCCAGCAGTTTAGCCGGGACCTACGAGCAGTACTTC.

This clone was observed once. The V call is TRBV21-1, the J call TRBJ1-5; the table calls TRBD1, which could not be checked here. TRBV21-1 is assigned pseudogene status. CDR3 length equals 14 residues. The CDR3 DNA is TGTGCCAGCAGCACCCGGGACAGGGCTCAGCCCCAGCATTTT. It yields the protein CASSTRDRAQPQHF.

A single count supports this clone. V is TRBV6-6 and J is TRBJ1-3; D gene uncertain. CDR1 is MNHNY, CDR2 SVGAGI, per germline (reference sequence). V was trimmed by 6 bases and J by 4 bases, leaving 13 bases between them. The CDR3 runs to 14 residues. The CDR3 sequence: CASRPPEVGNTIYF. CDR3 coding DNA: TGTGCCAGCAGGCCCCCGGAGGTCGGAAACACCATATATTTT.

The chain employs TRBV11-3 and TRBJ2-7; 7 bases match TRBD1. This CDR3 has 16 residues. Trimming cost V 3 bases and J 2 bases; bases outside gene matches: 10. CDR1 and CDR2 (germline): SGHNT, YENEEA. The CDR3 sequence: CASSFGPGQSTYEQYF. The CDR3 DNA reads TGTGCCAGCAGCTTTGGCCCGGGACAGTCGACCTACGAGCAGTACTTC.

V and J are TRBV7-6 and TRBJ2-1; D gene unclear. The CDR3 totals 16 residues. Looked up from germline, CDR1 is SGHVS and CDR2 is FNYEAQ. V lost 5 bases and J lost 0, with 14 bases in between. CDR3 sequence: CASSRGAASSYNEQFF. The CDR3 bases are TGTGCCAGCAGCCGAGGTGCGGCGAGCTCCTACAATGAGCAGTTCTTC.

This rearrangement joins TRBV4-2 to TRBJ2-1; 7 bases line up with TRBD2. Germline V CDR1 and CDR2: LGHNA, YNFKEQ. The CDR3 is 19 residues long. The junction had 12 bases not matched to a gene; V was cut back by 1 base and J by 0 bases. DNA of the CDR3: TGTGCCAGCAGCCAAGCCCTCGCGGTAGCGGGTAACTCCTACAATGAGCAGTTCTTC. This codes for CASSQALAVAGNSYNEQFF.

The chain is built from TRBV7-3 and TRBJ2-1; 7 bases are a match to TRBD2. CDR1 is SGHTA and CDR2 is FQGTGA in the germline V gene. The V segment lost 5 bases and the J segment 0 bases; nucleotides outside the gene matches: 4. The CDR3 runs to 15 residues. CDR3 protein: CASSPSGGSYNEQFF. CDR3 bases: TGTGCCAGCAGCCCCTCGGGGGGCTCCTACAATGAGCAGTTCTTC. The full variable domain, completed using reference TRBV7-3 and TRBJ2-1, is GAGVSQTPSNKVTEKGKYVELRCDPISGHTALYWYRQSLGQGPEFLIYFQGTGAADDSGLPNDRFFAVRPEGSVSTLKIQRTERGDSAVYLCASSPSGGSYNEQFFGPGTRLTVL.

Comment on this clone: The junction shows a germline mismatch at one end, possibly a read error. The CDR3 loop is CASSLTGVTDAQYF. The CDR3 DNA reads TGTGCCAGTAGTTTAACAGGAGTCACAGATGCGCAGTATTTT. This sequence joins TRBV19 and TRBJ2-3; tentatively, D is TRBD1 (5 bases). The CDR3 totals 14 residues. CDR1 and CDR2 (germline): LNHDA, SQIVND (reference sequence).

This chain uses TRBV27 with TRBJ1-2, with D possibly being TRBD1 (6 bases). CDR1 and CDR2 from the germline V gene are MNHEY and SMNVEV (reference sequence). Trimming shortened V by 6 bases and J by 1 base, and 18 bases separated the two germline ends. CDR3 length equals 16 residues. The CDR3 is CASSSHQGHYNYGYTF. CDR3 coding DNA: TGTGCCAGCAGCTCCCACCAGGGACACTATAACTATGGCTACACCTTC.

V and J are TRBV28 and TRBJ1-2, with 9 bases fitting TRBD1. The CDR3 has 15 residues. CDR1 is MDHEN, CDR2 SYDVKM, per germline. V lost 6 bases, J lost 2 bases, and 7 bases stayed unmatched. The CDR3 region has the DNA TGTGCCAGCAGGTTCACCGGGACAGGGAACTATGGCTACACCTTC. Its protein is CASRFTGTGNYGYTF.

This clone was recorded a few times. The rearrangement joins TRBV4-1 to TRBJ2-7, with a possible D match to TRBD2 (5 bases). The ends were cut back, 0 bases at V and 2 bases at J, with 14 bases in the middle. CDR1 and CDR2 (germline): MGHRA, YSYEKL. The CDR3 is 16 amino acids. CDR3 in amino acids: CASSQDPGENPYEQYF. In DNA, the CDR3 is TGCGCCAGCAGCCAAGACCCTGGGGAGAATCCCTACGAGCAGTACTTC.

This clone was detected once. The CDR3 DNA follows: TGTGCCAGCAGCCCCGGGACAGGCTCCTACAATGAGCAGTTCTTC. It specifies CASSPGTGSYNEQFF. The rearrangement uses TRBV5-5 and TRBJ2-1; 8 bases are a match to TRBD1. This CDR3 has 15 amino acids. V shed 4 bases and J 0 bases; nucleotides not matched to a gene: 3. Per the germline V gene, CDR1 is SGHKS and CDR2 is YYEKEE (reference sequence).

V gene TRBV5-1 combines with J gene TRBJ1-1; TRBD1 aligns across 11 bases. Trimming removed 4 bases from V and 2 bases from J; junction bases left unmatched: 13. CDR1 is SGHRS and CDR2 is YFSETQ in the germline V gene. The CDR3 has 18 amino acids. The CDR3 DNA reads TGCGCCAGCAGCCCGGCCCCGGGACAGGGGGGGTCTAACACTGAAGCTTTCTTT. This codes for CASSPAPGQGGSNTEAFF.

The chain couples TRBV7-3 to TRBJ2-2; maybe TRBD2 (7 bases). This CDR3 contains 17 residues. Germline V lookup: CDR1 SGHTA, CDR2 FQGTGA. With 5 bases removed from V and 7 bases from J, the gap between germline ends came to 23 bases. The CDR3 loop reads CASSPAGVAGAVGELFF. In nucleotides, the CDR3 is TGTGCCAGCAGCCCAGCCGGTGTCGCGGGGGCTGTCGGGGAGCTGTTTTTT.

This chain links TRBV12-2 with TRBJ1-5; the table's D gene call, TRBD1, was not cross checked with the DNA. TRBV12-2 is termed a pseudogene. The CDR3 is 16 residues long. The CDR3 sequence: CASRWTGGNANQPQHF. For the CDR3, the DNA is TGTGCAAGTCGCTGGACAGGGGGAAACGCTAATCAGCCCCAGCATTTT.

This chain links TRBV28 with TRBJ1-6, with D maybe TRBD1 (5 bases). Trimming removed 5 bases from V and 5 bases from J, with 16 bases in between. Germline assignment: CDR1 MDHEN and CDR2 SYDVKM. The CDR3 length is 16 residues. CDR3 bases: TGTGCCAGCAGTGATTCCGACAGCCTTAATAATTCACCCCTCCACTTT. It codes for CASSDSDSLNNSPLHF.

This clone was observed once. The chain employs TRBV5-1 and TRBJ2-3; tentatively, D is TRBD1 (6 bases). The CDR3 is 15 residues long. The germline V gene has CDR1 SGHRS and CDR2 YFSETQ. Between the trimmed V and J ends, which lost 3 bases and 0 bases, there was a span of 11 bases. The CDR3 sequence is CASSYVGASTDTQYF. CDR3 nucleotides: TGCGCCAGCAGCTATGTGGGGGCTAGCACAGATACGCAGTATTTT.

The genes are TRBV18 and TRBJ1-1; D call uncertain. The CDR3 length is 13 residues. Germline loops: CDR1 KGHSH, CDR2 LQKENI. The V end lost 2 bases, the J end lost 3 bases, and 7 bases lay between the germline ends. The CDR3 nucleotides read TGTGCCAGCTCACCAGTTATAGACACTGAAGCTTTCTTT. This sequence encodes CASSPVIDTEAFF.

This rearrangement joins TRBV28 to TRBJ1-2; 10 nucleotides line up with TRBD1. The J segment lost 2 bases and the V segment lost 5 bases, leaving 5 bases of the junction unmatched. Germline V gene lookup returns CDR1 MDHEN and CDR2 SYDVKM. The CDR3 contains 15 residues. The CDR3 DNA reads TGTGCCAGCAGTGACGGGACAGGGGAGAACTATGGCTACACCTTC. Protein sequence: CASSDGTGENYGYTF.

The V gene is TRBV5-4, the J gene TRBJ1-1, with D maybe TRBD1 (5 bases). This CDR3 comprises 14 residues. Germline V lookup: CDR1 SGHNT, CDR2 YYREEE (reference sequence). V shed 5 bases and J shed 4 bases, with 15 bases lying between them. CDR3: CASRTREGSTEAFF. The CDR3, as DNA: TGTGCCAGCAGGACCAGGGAGGGTAGCACTGAAGCTTTCTTT.

This chain connects TRBV25-1 to TRBJ1-1, with TRBD1 as a possible D gene (6 bases). The CDR3 has 14 residues. Per germline, CDR1 MGHDK and CDR2 SYGVNS. Between the trimmed V and J ends, which lost 2 bases and 4 bases, there was a span of 11 bases. The CDR3 DNA reads TGTGCCAGCAGTGAAATCCAGGGGAGCACTGAAGCTTTCTTT. It codes for CASSEIQGSTEAFF.

The J gene is TRBJ2-3, the V gene TRBV7-2, with 7 nucleotides matching TRBD2. Germline trimming cut 4 bases from V and 1 base from J; bases unmatched to any gene: 8. Per germline, CDR1 SGHTA and CDR2 FQGNSA. The CDR3 extends over 16 amino acids. Here the CDR3 reads CASSSVSGLRTDTQYF. CDR3 coding DNA: TGTGCCAGCAGCTCCGTCTCGGGACTACGCACAGATACGCAGTATTTT.

The sample holds one count of this clone. V gene TRBV11-2 combines with J gene TRBJ2-2; perhaps TRBD1 as D (5 bases). CDR1 and CDR2 from the germline V gene are SGHAT and FQNNGV. V was trimmed by 3 bases and J by 4 bases, leaving 9 bases between them. The CDR3 loop spans 14 amino acids. CDR3 in amino acids: CASSFIQGTGELFF. CDR3 sequence (DNA): TGTGCCAGCAGCTTCATTCAGGGCACCGGGGAGCTGTTTTTT.

The genes are TRBV19 and TRBJ2-1; 12 nucleotides align to TRBD2. Unmatched junction bases numbered 19, after V lost 7 bases and J lost 9 bases. The CDR3 totals 18 residues. Germline CDR1 LNHDA, CDR2 SQIVND (reference sequence). The CDR3 bases are TGTGCCAGTACCCCGTATGGGTCCCCCCTAGCGGGGGGGGGTGAGCAGTTCTTC. As protein: CASTPYGSPLAGGGEQFF.

The chain employs TRBV30 and TRBJ1-1, with 9 bases lining up with TRBD1. Looked up from germline, CDR1 is GTSNPN and CDR2 is SVGIG (reference sequence). The CDR3 runs to 13 residues. Trimming cost V 8 bases and J 1 base; bases outside gene matches: 5. This CDR3 reads CARWGQGNTEAFF. DNA of the CDR3: TGTGCCCGGTGGGGACAGGGGAACACTGAAGCTTTCTTT.

V usage is TRBV5-1 and J usage is TRBJ2-1, with 8 bases identical to TRBD2. CDR1 and CDR2 (germline): SGHRS, YFSETQ. The CDR3 covers 14 residues. J gave up 7 bases and V 0 bases, and 3 bases lay outside the gene matches. The CDR3 DNA follows: TGCGCCAGCAGCTTGGCTAGCGGGTATAATGAGCAGTTCTTC. Protein: CASSLASGYNEQFF.

This clone was seen a single time. For the CDR3, the DNA is TGCAGCGTTGAGGACCCCCCGGGGGAGACCCAGTACTTC. Protein sequence: CSVEDPPGETQYF. The chain joins TRBV29-1 to TRBJ2-5; perhaps TRBD2 as D (5 bases). The CDR3 length is 13 residues. Trimming removed 3 bases at V and 5 bases at J, with 13 bases between. In germline, CDR1 is SQVTM, CDR2 ANQGSEA.

The chain joins TRBV5-1 to TRBJ2-7; weak D call: TRBD2 (6 bases). This CDR3 comprises 14 residues. Trimming stripped 0 bases from V and 7 bases from J, with 14 bases between. Germline loops: CDR1 SGHRS, CDR2 YFSETQ. This CDR3 reads CASSLEGGVMEQYF. The CDR3, as DNA: TGCGCCAGCAGCTTGGAGGGCGGGGTGATGGAGCAGTACTTC.

This chain uses TRBV6-6 with TRBJ2-7, with 9 bases aligning to TRBD1. The V gene's germline CDR1 is MNHNY and CDR2 SVGAGI (reference sequence). The CDR3 runs 14 residues. The V gene end was trimmed by 8 bases and the J gene end by 0 bases; junction bases not matched to a gene: 5. The CDR3, as DNA: TGTGCCAGCGACAGGGGGGTAAGCTCCTACGAGCAGTACTTC. Its translation: CASDRGVSSYEQYF.